A single sample is the source of the 23 T cell receptor beta chains below, sequenced in a study of blood T cells in healthy people across ages (dated by TCRdb to about 2015). Library prep was done by 5' RACE. The sequencer was an Illumina HiSeq 2500. The second PCR ran for about 7 to 11 cycles and used a J-beta primer mix along with a sample-barcoded 5' primer. TCRdb took the public reads, trimmed them with fastp at Q25, ran MiXCR for clone calling and kept in-frame beta chains. Rows merge per CDR3 protein into single entries with the most common DNA and genes. The table for this sample lists hundreds of thousands of distinct CDR3 sequences; about 28% of them were counted only once. Of the sample, about a sixth is held by the ten largest clones. Input material: blood. Every receptor here comes from a woman older than 75 in good health.

This clonotype was observed a few times. The chain combines TRBV2 with TRBJ1-2; D not resolved. The CDR3 contains 14 residues. Germline CDR1 is SNHLY and CDR2 is FYNNEI. V was cut by 8 bases and J by 0 bases, with 13 bases left in between. The CDR3 sequence: CASGFRVTNYGYTF. For the CDR3, the DNA is TGTGCCAGCGGTTTTAGGGTAACTAACTATGGCTACACCTTC.

This clonotype was recorded at least ten times. This chain joins TRBV27 and TRBJ2-7, with TRBD1 matching 7 bases. The CDR3 extends over 14 amino acids. V lost 5 bases, J lost 6 bases, and 10 bases stayed unmatched. The germline CDR1 and CDR2 sequences are MNHEY and SMNVEV (reference sequence). The CDR3 DNA reads as TGTGCCAGCAGTAAACAGGGGTGGTATAGCGAGCAGTACTTC. Translation: CASSKQGWYSEQYF.

This clonotype was counted only a few times. This chain connects TRBV12-3 or TRBV12-4 to TRBJ2-2, with TRBD2 identical over 7 bases. The length of the CDR3 is 17 residues. Germline trimming cut 6 bases from V and 0 bases from J; bases unmatched to any gene: 10. The DNA of the CDR3 is TGTGCCAGCAGCCTGATACGGGGGGATTCGAACACCGGGGAGCTGTTTTTT. It yields the protein CASSLIRGDSNTGELFF.

The rearrangement links TRBV4-2 to TRBJ1-1; 11 nucleotides align to TRBD1. J gave up 7 bases and V 1 base, and 5 bases lay outside the gene matches. The germline gives CDR1 LGHNA, CDR2 YNFKEQ. The CDR3 sequence is 15 residues long. CDR3 residues: CASSQGGTGGIEAFF. CDR3 in DNA: TGTGCCAGCAGCCAAGGGGGGACAGGGGGAATTGAAGCTTTCTTT.

This clonotype has ten or more counts. The J gene is TRBJ2-5, the V gene TRBV5-6; D may match TRBD1 or TRBD2 (5 bases each). The CDR3 loop spans 13 amino acids. Germline V CDR1 and CDR2: SGHDT, YYEEEE. V dropped 0 bases and J dropped 11 bases, with 14 bases sitting between them. CDR3 bases: TGTGCCAGCAGCTTGGTGGTGGGGGAATGGCAGTACTTC. This encodes CASSLVVGEWQYF.

On this clonotype: A single base separates this from a much larger clone, so it may be a read error. V and J are TRBV5-1 and TRBJ2-1, with D perhaps matching TRBD2 (5 bases). The germline V gene encodes CDR1 SGHRS and CDR2 YFSETQ. Trimming shortened V by 2 bases and J by 7 bases, and 10 bases separated the two germline ends. The CDR3 length is 13 residues. Here the CDR3 reads CASSFEGSNEQFF. The CDR3 nucleotides are TGCGCCAGCAGCTTTGAGGGTAGTAATGAGCAGTTCTTC.

This clonotype has at least ten counts. The chain recombines TRBV5-1 with TRBJ1-2; weak D call: TRBD1 (6 bases). V lost 4 bases, J lost 8 bases, and 18 bases lay in between. The germline gives CDR1 SGHRS, CDR2 YFSETQ. The CDR3 totals 14 residues. The CDR3 reads CASSLRGAGHGYTF. In DNA form, the CDR3 reads TGCGCCAGCAGCCTGAGGGGGGCTGGCCACGGCTACACCTTC. The entire variable domain, with the rest obtained from reference TRBV5-1 and TRBJ1-2, is as follows: KAGVTQTPRYLIKTRGQQVTLSCSPISGHRSVSWYQQTPGQGLQFLFEYFSETQRNKGNFPGRFSGRQFSNSRSEMNVSTLELGDSALYLCASSLRGAGHGYTFGSGTRLTVV.

This clonotype was counted between two and nine times. The chain is built from TRBV6-5 and TRBJ1-1; 7 bases match TRBD1. V was clipped by 4 bases and J by 4 bases; unmatched bases: 9. This CDR3 is 15 amino acids long. In germline, CDR1 is MNHEY, CDR2 SVGAGI. CDR3 protein: CASSFLTGEGTEAFF. The CDR3 DNA is TGTGCCAGCAGTTTCTTAACAGGGGAGGGCACTGAAGCTTTCTTT.

This clonotype has just a few counts. The V call is TRBV7-8, the J call TRBJ1-1, with D possibly being TRBD1 (5 bases). Germline values: CDR1 SGHVS, CDR2 FQNEAQ. V shed 5 bases and J shed 2 bases, with 15 bases lying between them. CDR3 size: 15 residues. The CDR3 sequence: CASSPERGSNTEAFF. DNA of the CDR3: TGTGCCAGCAGCCCCGAAAGGGGTTCCAACACTGAAGCTTTCTTT. Based on the CDR3 plus reference TRBV7-8 and TRBJ1-1, the full variable domain is GAGVSQSPRYKVAKRGQDVALRCDPISGHVSLFWYQQALGQGPEFLTYFQNEAQLDKSGLPSDRFFAERPEGSVSTLKIQRTQQEDSAVYLCASSPERGSNTEAFFGQGTRLTVV.

J is TRBJ2-7 and V is TRBV5-1; D unclear. CDR1 SGHRS and CDR2 YFSETQ come from the germline V gene. This CDR3 has 14 amino acids. With 4 bases removed from V and 5 bases from J, the gap between germline ends came to 16 bases. The CDR3 reads CASSPASVGDEQYF. The CDR3 DNA is TGCGCCAGCAGCCCAGCTTCGGTTGGGGACGAGCAGTACTTC. Full variable domain (missing parts from reference TRBV5-1 and TRBJ2-7): KAGVTQTPRYLIKTRGQQVTLSCSPISGHRSVSWYQQTPGQGLQFLFEYFSETQRNKGNFPGRFSGRQFSNSRSEMNVSTLELGDSALYLCASSPASVGDEQYFGPGTRLTVT.

The table lists this clonotype with a few counts. Just one base apart from a much larger clone, this may be a read error. The chain has TRBV12-3 or TRBV12-4 and TRBJ2-5, with 7 bases identical to TRBD1. The length of the CDR3 is 14 residues. V shed 6 bases and J 4 bases; nucleotides not matched to a gene: 8. The CDR3 bases are TGTGCCAGCAGGGGGACAGACTGGTCAGAGACCCAGTACTTC. It translates to CASRGTDWSETQYF.

This clonotype showed up just once. V and J are TRBV9 and TRBJ2-4; D is uncertain. The germline V and J ends were trimmed by 4 bases and 7 bases, with 12 bases remaining between them. There are 13 residues in the CDR3. The germline V gene encodes CDR1 SGDLS and CDR2 YYNGEE. CDR3 sequence (DNA): TGTGCCAGCAGCCCTACTAATTGGAACATTCAGTACTTC. It encodes CASSPTNWNIQYF.

The sample holds many counts of this clonotype. The chain uses TRBV9 and TRBJ2-3; perhaps D is TRBD1 or TRBD2 (7 bases each). CDR1 SGDLS and CDR2 YYNGEE come from the germline V gene. This CDR3 is 15 amino acids long. Trimming stripped 3 bases from V and 3 bases from J, with 14 bases between. DNA of the CDR3: TGTGCCAGCAGCGCCCGACAGGGAGGGACAGATACGCAGTATTTT. It codes for CASSARQGGTDTQYF.

In its sample, this clonotype was seen many times. V gene TRBV6-5 combines with J gene TRBJ2-3; D call uncertain. Germline V gives CDR1 MNHEY, CDR2 SVGAGI. This CDR3 is 14 amino acids long. Trimming left V 6 bases short and J 3 bases short, with 13 bases between. CDR3 bases: TGTGCCAGCAGCCCGACCCTAAGGACAGATACGCAGTATTTT. This sequence encodes CASSPTLRTDTQYF.

V is TRBV6-2 or TRBV6-3 and J is TRBJ1-5; 7 bases agree with TRBD1. V lost 5 bases and J lost 6; bases outside the gene matches: 4. Germline V gene lookup returns CDR1 MNHEY and CDR2 SVGEGT. The CDR3 is 13 amino acids. The CDR3 sequence: CASSQTGPQPQHF. The CDR3 nucleotides read TGTGCCAGCAGTCAGACAGGGCCTCAGCCCCAGCATTTT.

Only a few counts were recorded for this clonotype. A much larger clone lies one base from this, so it may be a read error. The chain couples TRBV12-3 or TRBV12-4 to TRBJ2-5, with 7 bases aligning to TRBD2. V shed 1 base and J 5 bases; nucleotides not matched to a gene: 10. This CDR3 comprises 16 residues. The CDR3 DNA reads as TGTGCCAGCAGTTTAGAGGGGCGGGGGAGATGGGAGACCCAGTACTTC. It encodes CASSLEGRGRWETQYF.

The rearrangement links TRBV20-1 to TRBJ2-3; 8 bases fit TRBD2. CDR1 and CDR2 from the germline V gene are DFQATT and SNEGSKA (reference sequence). There are 16 residues in the CDR3. J gave up 5 bases and V 0 bases, and 10 bases lay outside the gene matches. CDR3 DNA: TGCAGTGCTAGAGATCATCGGGGGGGGCCAGGAGATACGCAGTATTTT. This codes for CSARDHRGGPGDTQYF.

This clonotype has more than one count but fewer than ten. A much more abundant neighbour one base away suggests this may be a read error. The chain is built from TRBV28 and TRBJ2-5; D ambiguous. This CDR3 is built from 11 residues. In germline, CDR1 is MDHEN, CDR2 SYDVKM. The CDR3 nucleotides are TGTGCCTGCAGTTCCCCCCTAGAGCAGTACTTC. Translated: CACSSPLEQYF.

This clonotype occurred a few times. This may be a read error: a much more frequent sequence differs by one nucleotide. The V gene is TRBV3-1, the J gene TRBJ2-5; 7 nucleotides agree with TRBD2. The CDR3 has 12 residues. Germline CDR1 and CDR2: LGHDT and YNNKEL (reference sequence). Germline trimming cut 8 bases from V and 9 bases from J; bases unmatched to any gene: 9. CDR3 in DNA: TGTGCCAGCGAGTCGCGACGGGAGGCCCAGTACTTC. This encodes CASESRREAQYF.

This rearrangement joins TRBV20-1 to TRBJ1-4, with a possible D match to TRBD1 (6 bases). The CDR3 has 16 amino acids. Trimming removed 5 bases at V and 2 bases at J, with 18 bases between. The germline V gene has CDR1 DFQATT and CDR2 SNEGSKA (reference sequence). CDR3 sequence reads: CSAPPTGPTTNEKLFF. The CDR3 DNA is TGCAGTGCTCCTCCAACAGGGCCAACGACTAATGAAAAACTGTTTTTT.

This clonotype occurred a few times. A read error may account for a junction end that differs from germline. V and J are TRBV27 and TRBJ2-2, with a possible D match to TRBD2 (6 bases). CDR1 MNHEY and CDR2 SMNVEV come from the germline V gene (reference sequence). This CDR3 comprises 14 residues. The CDR3 coding sequence is TGTGCCAGCGGTTTTAGCGGAGGCACCGGGGAGCGGTTTTTT. Translated, it gives CASGFSGGTGERFF.

V is TRBV19 and J is TRBJ2-3; tentative D call: TRBD2 (5 bases). Germline CDR1 reads LNHDA; CDR2 reads SQIVND (reference sequence). This CDR3 is 14 amino acids long. The germline V and J ends were trimmed by 3 bases and 6 bases, with 13 bases remaining between them. The DNA of the CDR3 is TGTGCCAGTAGTATCGAGGGCCAAGAGGATACGCAGTATTTT. Translated: CASSIEGQEDTQYF.

The table lists this clonotype with a few counts. The chain couples TRBV5-1 to TRBJ2-5; TRBD1 matches 8 bases. The CDR3 runs to 18 residues. Germline lookup yields CDR1 SGHRS and CDR2 YFSETQ. V lost 0 bases to trimming and J lost 9 bases; unmatched junction nucleotides: 19. CDR3 in DNA: TGCGCCAGCAGCTTGGGAATCTGGACAGGGACAGAACCTCGGGCCCAGTACTTC. Residues: CASSLGIWTGTEPRAQYF.